Reported below is one T cell receptor beta chain. The CDR3 has 14 residues. Trimming took off 6 bases at V and 0 bases at J, with 12 bases between the two ends. CDR1 is WNHNN, CDR2 SYGVQD, per germline (reference sequence). Clones were read by immunoSEQ multiplex PCR, and TCRdb kept only the in-frame ones, dropping some. The sample has about 350,000 clones, about 90% seen once. These data originate in a study of blood T cell repertoires in COVID-19. The sequenced sample was PBMCs or T cells enriched from blood (not recorded which). V and J are TRBV10-1 and TRBJ2-7; no clear D gene. This TCR was recovered from a woman younger than 45 who had been exposed to COVID-19. The CDR3 DNA sequence: TGCGCCAGCAGCGAAATTAGGAGCTCCTACGAGCAGTACTTC. Amino acids: CASSEIRSSYEQYF.